The sequence of this TCR beta chain was determined in a study of cytomegalovirus exposure and HLA in healthy donors. Use of 60 Vbeta and 13 Jbeta primers characterized the PCR. Clones were read by immunoSEQ multiplex PCR, and TCRdb kept only the in-frame ones, dropping some. The sample consists of about 200,000 clones, around 87% of them appearing once. In this sample, this clone turned up once. The CDR3 has 13 residues. The V gene end was trimmed by 5 bases and the J gene end by 4 bases; junction bases not matched to a gene: 2. Germline V lookup: CDR1 MDHEN, CDR2 SYDVKM. The rearrangement links TRBV28 to TRBJ2-7, with 10 bases that match TRBD2. Input material: PBMCs. The source is a woman younger than 30 in good health and CMV-seronegative. CDR3 loop: CASSLSGGYEQYF. CDR3 sequence (DNA): TGTGCCAGCAGTCTTAGCGGGGGGTACGAGCAGTACTTC.